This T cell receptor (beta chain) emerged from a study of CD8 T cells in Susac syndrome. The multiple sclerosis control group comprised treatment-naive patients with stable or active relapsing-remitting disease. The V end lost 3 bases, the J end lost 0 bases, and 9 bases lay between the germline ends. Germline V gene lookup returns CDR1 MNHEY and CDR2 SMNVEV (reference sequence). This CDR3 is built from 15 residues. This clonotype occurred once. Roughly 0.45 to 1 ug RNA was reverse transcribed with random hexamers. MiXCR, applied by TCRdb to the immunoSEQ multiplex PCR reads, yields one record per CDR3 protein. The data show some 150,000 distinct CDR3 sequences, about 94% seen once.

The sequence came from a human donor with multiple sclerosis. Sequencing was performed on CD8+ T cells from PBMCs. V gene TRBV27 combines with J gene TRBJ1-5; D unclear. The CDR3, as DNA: TGTGCCAGCAGTTTCGGGGTGCATAGCAATCAGCCCCAGCATTTT. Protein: CASSFGVHSNQPQHF.